These 9 T cell receptor beta chains originate from one sample sequenced in a study of identical twins. TCRdb used MiXCR to reprocess the 5' RACE reads, holding one entry per CDR3 protein. The sample has roughly 250,000 distinct CDR3 sequences; about an eighth are singletons. Sequenced sample: memory (CD45RO+) T cells sorted from blood. All receptors come from a woman in her late teens or twenties in good health.

This rearrangement joins TRBV18 to TRBJ2-7; D perhaps matches TRBD1 (8 bases). The CDR3 sequence is 14 residues long. CDR1 is KGHSH and CDR2 is LQKENI in the germline V gene. Trimming cost V 4 bases and J 5 bases, with 15 bases left between them. The CDR3 is CASSRLQGGDEQYF. The CDR3 DNA reads as TGTGCCAGCTCACGACTACAGGGGGGGGACGAGCAGTACTTC. Based on the CDR3 plus reference TRBV18 and TRBJ2-7, the full variable domain is NAGVMQNPRHLVRRRGQEARLRCSPMKGHSHVYWYRQLPEEGLKFMVYLQKENIIDESGMPKERFSAEFPKEGPSILRIQQVVRGDSAAYFCASSRLQGGDEQYFGPGTRLTVT.

This clonotype was observed a handful of times. V and J are TRBV29-1 and TRBJ2-5; D gene ambiguous. The CDR3 contains 10 residues. Deletions cut 6 bases from V and 5 bases from J, with 7 bases between. Looked up from germline, CDR1 is SQVTM and CDR2 is ANQGSEA. CDR3 sequence reads: CSVRSETQYF. The CDR3 DNA reads as TGCAGCGTCCGGTCGGAGACCCAGTACTTC.

This clonotype was observed a handful of times. The genes are TRBV7-8 and TRBJ1-3, with unresolved D. The ends were cut back, 0 bases at V and 0 bases at J, with 9 bases in the middle. The CDR3 covers 16 residues. Germline loops: CDR1 SGHVS, CDR2 FQNEAQ. CDR3 residues: CASSLAPLTSGNTIYF. In DNA, the CDR3 is TGTGCCAGCAGCTTAGCCCCTCTGACCTCTGGAAACACCATATATTTT.

The V gene is TRBV5-6, the J gene TRBJ2-2; no reliable D call. Deletions cut 4 bases from V and 9 bases from J, with 13 bases between. The CDR3 covers 13 residues. CDR1 is SGHDT and CDR2 is YYEEEE in the germline V gene. The CDR3 region has the DNA TGTGCCAGCAGCCAGAAGCTCTACAGGGAGCTGTTTTTT. Translated, it gives CASSQKLYRELFF. Variable domain in full (rest from reference TRBV5-6 and TRBJ2-2): DAGVTQSPTHLIKTRGQQVTLRCSPKSGHDTVSWYQQALGQGPQFIFQYYEEEERQRGNFPDRFSGHQFPNYSSELNVNALLLGDSALYLCASSQKLYRELFFGEGSRLTVL.

Comments on this clonotype: Given a much more abundant clone one base away, this may be a read error. V usage is TRBV27 and J usage is TRBJ2-2; 8 bases are a match to TRBD1. The CDR3 extends over 15 amino acids. V lost 6 bases, J lost 3 bases, and 6 bases stayed unmatched. The germline gives CDR1 MNHEY, CDR2 SMNVEV (reference sequence). The CDR3 here is CASRRTGWYTGELFF. For the CDR3, the DNA is TGTGCCAGCAGGCGGACAGGGTGGTACACCGGGGAGCTGTTTTTT.

This clonotype came up many times. The gene calls are TRBV5-1 and TRBJ2-5; D ambiguous. Per germline, CDR1 SGHRS and CDR2 YFSETQ. The CDR3 covers 15 residues. V shed 1 base and J shed 2 bases, with 12 bases lying between them. The CDR3 spells CASSLWRTSQETQYF. CDR3 sequence (DNA): TGCGCCAGCAGCTTGTGGCGGACGTCTCAAGAGACCCAGTACTTC.

The V call is TRBV20-1, the J call TRBJ2-1; a weak D match, TRBD2 (5 bases). CDR3 size: 12 residues. Trimming stripped 5 bases from V and 9 bases from J, with 14 bases between. From germline, CDR1 is DFQATT and CDR2 SNEGSKA (reference sequence). The CDR3 region is CSASPSGGEQFF. The CDR3 DNA reads TGCAGTGCTTCCCCCTCCGGAGGTGAGCAGTTCTTC.

This clonotype was observed at least ten times. V gene TRBV29-1 combines with J gene TRBJ2-7; TRBD1 agrees at 7 bases. Germline-derived CDR1 and CDR2 are SQVTM and ANQGSEA. This CDR3 spans 12 amino acids. Germline trimming cut 7 bases from V and 5 bases from J; bases unmatched to any gene: 8. CDR3 in amino acids: CSARTGSHEQYF. Written as DNA, the CDR3 is TGCAGCGCACGGACAGGTAGCCACGAGCAGTACTTC.

The chain carries TRBV7-6 and TRBJ2-5; 16 bases are shared with TRBD2. With V trimmed by 5 bases and J by 3 bases, 3 bases remained unmatched. This CDR3 is built from 16 residues. The germline gives CDR1 SGHVS, CDR2 FNYEAQ. CDR3 sequence reads: CASSRGTSGGEETQYF. In DNA, the CDR3 is TGTGCCAGCAGCCGAGGGACTAGCGGGGGGGAAGAGACCCAGTACTTC.